The clone carrying this T cell receptor beta chain was seen a few times. Its antigen is unidentified. Amplification used 60 Vbeta primers and 13 Jbeta primers. Profiled with immunoSEQ multiplex PCR; TCRdb holds only in-frame clones, not every one. Of around 170,000 clones listed, roughly 85% were seen once; the top ten hold approximately 0.7%. This specimen belongs to a study of cytomegalovirus exposure and HLA in healthy donors. Study context: Unique TCR beta sequences numbering some 120 million came from 150 million to 200 million T cells in an earlier analysis. Study-level findings and limits: Association with HLA alleles at 0.05 false discovery rate was found for 15,000 to 20,000 TCR beta sequences in a later analysis. V- and J-gene trimming in TCR beta was tied to a missense DCLRE1C variant by an analysis performed later.

The donors, nominally healthy at sampling, likely had unrecorded immune exposures. The receptor was derived from a woman in her thirties or forties in good health and CMV-seronegative. The sample consisted of PBMCs.

This CDR3 reads CASSTGYTEAFF. The DNA of the CDR3 is TGCGCCAGCAGCACAGGGTACACTGAAGCTTTCTTT. The V gene is TRBV5-1, the J gene TRBJ1-1; maybe TRBD1 (6 bases). The CDR3 has 12 amino acids. CDR1 SGHRS and CDR2 YFSETQ come from the germline V gene. Trimming stripped 4 bases from V and 3 bases from J, with 7 bases between.